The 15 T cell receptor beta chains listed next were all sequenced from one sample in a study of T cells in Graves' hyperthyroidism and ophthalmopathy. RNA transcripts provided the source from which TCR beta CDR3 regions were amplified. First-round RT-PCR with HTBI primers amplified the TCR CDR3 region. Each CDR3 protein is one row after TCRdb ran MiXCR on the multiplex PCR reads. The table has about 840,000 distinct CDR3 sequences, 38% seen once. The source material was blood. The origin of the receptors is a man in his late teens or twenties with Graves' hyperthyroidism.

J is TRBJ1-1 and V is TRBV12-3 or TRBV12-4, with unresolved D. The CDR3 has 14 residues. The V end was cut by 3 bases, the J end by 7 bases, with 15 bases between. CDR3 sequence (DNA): TGTGCCAGCAGTTTTAGGCAGGCCAGCGGTGAAGCTTTCTTT. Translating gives CASSFRQASGEAFF.

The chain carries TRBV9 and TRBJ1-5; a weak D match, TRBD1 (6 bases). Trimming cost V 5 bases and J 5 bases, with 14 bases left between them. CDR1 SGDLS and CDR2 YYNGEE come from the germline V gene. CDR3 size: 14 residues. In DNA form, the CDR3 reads TGTGCCAGCAGTGCTAGACAGGCGGATCAGCCCCAGCATTTT. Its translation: CASSARQADQPQHF.

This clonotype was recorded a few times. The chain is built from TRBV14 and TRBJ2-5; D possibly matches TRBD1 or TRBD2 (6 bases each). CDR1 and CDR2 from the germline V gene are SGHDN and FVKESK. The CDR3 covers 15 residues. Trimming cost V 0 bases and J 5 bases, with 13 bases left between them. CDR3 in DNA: TGTGCCAGCAGCCAAGAAACGGGGGCCTACGAGACCCAGTACTTC. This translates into CASSQETGAYETQYF.

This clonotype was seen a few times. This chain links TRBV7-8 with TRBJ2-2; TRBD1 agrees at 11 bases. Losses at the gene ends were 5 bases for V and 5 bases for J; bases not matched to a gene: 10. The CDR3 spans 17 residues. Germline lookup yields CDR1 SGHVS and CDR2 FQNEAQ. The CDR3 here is CASSPARTGGRTGELFF. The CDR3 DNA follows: TGTGCCAGCAGCCCGGCGAGGACAGGGGGCCGTACCGGGGAGCTGTTTTTT.

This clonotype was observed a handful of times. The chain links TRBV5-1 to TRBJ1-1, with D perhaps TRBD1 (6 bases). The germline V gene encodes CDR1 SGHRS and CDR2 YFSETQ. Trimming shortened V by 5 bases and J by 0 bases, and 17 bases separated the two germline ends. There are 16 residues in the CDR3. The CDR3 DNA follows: TGCGCCAGCAGTCCACTACAGGGATCCATGAACACTGAAGCTTTCTTT. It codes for CASSPLQGSMNTEAFF.

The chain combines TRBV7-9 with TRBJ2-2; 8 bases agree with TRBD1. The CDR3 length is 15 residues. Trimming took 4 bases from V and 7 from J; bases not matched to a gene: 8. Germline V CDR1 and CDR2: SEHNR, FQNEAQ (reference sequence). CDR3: CASSSRTGFGGELFF. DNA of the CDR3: TGTGCCAGCAGCTCACGGACAGGGTTTGGCGGGGAGCTGTTTTTT.

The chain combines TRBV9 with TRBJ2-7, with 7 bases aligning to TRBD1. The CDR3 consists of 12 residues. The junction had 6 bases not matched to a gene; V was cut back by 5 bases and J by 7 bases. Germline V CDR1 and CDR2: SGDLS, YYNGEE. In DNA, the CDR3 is TGTGCCAGCAGATCAGGGGGTGAGGAGCAGTACTTC. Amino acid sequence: CASRSGGEEQYF.

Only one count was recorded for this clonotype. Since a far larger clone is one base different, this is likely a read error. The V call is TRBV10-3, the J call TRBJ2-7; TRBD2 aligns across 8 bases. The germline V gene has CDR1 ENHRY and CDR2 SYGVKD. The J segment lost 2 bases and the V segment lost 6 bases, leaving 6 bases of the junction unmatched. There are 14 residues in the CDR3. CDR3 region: CAISPGLAAYEQYF. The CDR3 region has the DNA TGTGCCATCAGCCCCGGACTAGCTGCCTACGAGCAGTACTTC.

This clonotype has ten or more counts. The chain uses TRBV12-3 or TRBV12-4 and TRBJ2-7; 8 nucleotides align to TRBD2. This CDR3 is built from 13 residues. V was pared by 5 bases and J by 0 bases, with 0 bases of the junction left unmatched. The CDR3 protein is CASSAGGSYEQYF. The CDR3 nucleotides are TGTGCCAGCAGTGCGGGAGGCTCCTACGAGCAGTACTTC.

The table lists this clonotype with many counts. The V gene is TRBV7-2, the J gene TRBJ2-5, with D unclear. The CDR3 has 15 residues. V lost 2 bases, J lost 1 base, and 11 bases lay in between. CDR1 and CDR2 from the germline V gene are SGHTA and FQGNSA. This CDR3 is CASSLRSGFQETQYF. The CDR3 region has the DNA TGTGCCAGCAGCTTAAGATCCGGTTTCCAAGAGACCCAGTACTTC.

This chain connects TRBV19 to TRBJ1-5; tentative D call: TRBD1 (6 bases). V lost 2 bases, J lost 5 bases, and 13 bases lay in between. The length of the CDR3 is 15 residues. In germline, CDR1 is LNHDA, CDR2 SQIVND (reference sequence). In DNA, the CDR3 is TGTGCCAGTAGTATATCCCAGGGGACCTATCAGCCCCAGCATTTT. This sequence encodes CASSISQGTYQPQHF. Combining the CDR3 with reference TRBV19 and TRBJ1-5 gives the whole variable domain DGGITQSPKYLFRKEGQNVTLSCEQNLNHDAMYWYRQDPGQGLRLIYYSQIVNDFQKGDIAEGYSVSREKKESFPLTVTSAQKNPTAFYLCASSISQGTYQPQHFGDGTRLSIL.

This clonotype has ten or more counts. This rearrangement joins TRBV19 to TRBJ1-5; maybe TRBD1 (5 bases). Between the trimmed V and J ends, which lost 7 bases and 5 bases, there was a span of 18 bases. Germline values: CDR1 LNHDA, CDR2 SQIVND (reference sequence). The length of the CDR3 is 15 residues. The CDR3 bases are TGTGCCAGTAACCCTCCTGGGACGGCTCATCAGCCCCAGCATTTT. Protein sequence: CASNPPGTAHQPQHF.

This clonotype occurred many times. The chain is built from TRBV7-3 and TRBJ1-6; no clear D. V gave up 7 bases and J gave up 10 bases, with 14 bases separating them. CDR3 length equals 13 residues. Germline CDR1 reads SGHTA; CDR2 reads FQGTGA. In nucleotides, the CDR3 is TGTGCCAGCACTCCATCTCCGGGATCACCCCTCCACTTT. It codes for CASTPSPGSPLHF.

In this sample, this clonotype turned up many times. For the CDR3, the DNA is TGCAGCGTCCGACATTCCTACGAGCAGTACTTC. Translation gives CSVRHSYEQYF. This sequence joins TRBV29-1 and TRBJ2-7; D unresolved. Germline CDR1 reads SQVTM; CDR2 reads ANQGSEA. V gave up 6 bases and J gave up 1 base, with 7 bases separating them. This CDR3 has 11 residues.

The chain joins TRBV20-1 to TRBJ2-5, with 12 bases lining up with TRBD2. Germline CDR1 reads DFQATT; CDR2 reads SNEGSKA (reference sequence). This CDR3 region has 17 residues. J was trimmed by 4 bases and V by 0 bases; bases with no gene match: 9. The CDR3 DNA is TGCAGTGCTAGAGATTTGCTAGCGGGGGGGCCGTCAGAGACCCAGTACTTC. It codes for CSARDLLAGGPSETQYF.